This T cell receptor (beta chain) was identified during a study of cytomegalovirus exposure and HLA in healthy donors. Study-level points and caveats: Published work reported that the classifier diagnosed cytomegalovirus status with high specificity and sensitivity. TCR beta V- and J-gene trimming was later associated with a missense DCLRE1C variant. Earlier analysis looked at TCR beta V segments, and most were productive about 87% or about 30% of the time. The authors listed roughly 150 TCR beta chains as cytomegalovirus-associated.

The ends were cut back, 4 bases at V and 0 bases at J, with 7 bases in the middle. Germline V gene sequence: CDR1 KGHSH, CDR2 LQKENI. This CDR3 comprises 13 residues. There are a few counts of this clone. The target antigen is unknown. Primers included in the PCR were 60 Vbeta and 13 Jbeta primers. Clones were read by immunoSEQ multiplex PCR, and TCRdb kept only the in-frame ones, dropping some. This table has 85,000 to 90,000 clones, about 76% appearing once. V and J are TRBV18 and TRBJ2-7; D might be TRBD2 (5 bases). The clonotype was recovered from a man aged 25-40 years in good health and CMV-seropositive. The sample was PBMCs. The CDR3 nucleotides read TGTGCCAGCTCACGAGGGAGCTCCTACGAGCAGTACTTC. Translation gives CASSRGSSYEQYF.